The rows below give T cell receptor beta chains drawn from one sample of a study of T cell changes during pregnancy in multiple sclerosis. Clones were read by immunoSEQ multiplex PCR, and TCRdb kept only the in-frame ones, dropping some. Found here are under 100,000 clones, less than 95% of them singletons; the top ten hold around 2%. Sequenced here: peripheral blood, sampled in the first trimester of pregnancy. The receptors were gathered from a female donor in good health, enrolled as a control in a pregnancy study. CDR3s include the opening cysteine and the closing phenylalanine or tryptophan. The D gene is left open where the match is weak. Rows give clone size only sometimes, using once, few, many, or a class for an expanded clone.

CASSPRLRQGALLYGYTF	TGTGCCAGCAGTCCGAGGTTAAGACAGGGGGCCCTCCTTTATGGCTACACCTTC	TRBV28	TRBJ1-2	TRBD1	.
CASRSAGEGNQPQHF	TGTGCCAGTAGATCTGCTGGGGAGGGCAATCAGCCCCAGCATTTT	TRBV19	TRBJ1-5	.	.
CASVTSGGPTEQQYF	TGTGCCAGCGTTACTAGCGGGGGCCCCACAGAGCAGCAGTATTTT	TRBV2	TRBJ2-3	TRBD2	.
CAWNRATEAFF	TGTGCCTGGAACAGGGCCACTGAAGCTTTCTTT	TRBV30	TRBJ1-1	.	.
CASSRDWTSTDTQYF	TGTGCCAGCAGCCGAGACTGGACTAGCACAGATACGCAGTATTTT	TRBV7-9	TRBJ2-3	.	.
CATSRDWQGSEQPQHF	TGTGCCACCAGCAGAGATTGGCAGGGATCGGAACAGCCCCAGCATTTT	TRBV15	TRBJ1-5	.	.
CASSPLAGESYEQYF	TGTGCCAGCAGCCCCCTAGCGGGGGAATCCTACGAGCAGTACTTC	TRBV4-2	TRBJ2-7	TRBD2	.
CASSGSTGWNQPQHF	TGTGCCAGCAGCGGATCGACAGGGTGGAATCAGCCCCAGCATTTT	TRBV9	TRBJ1-5	TRBD1	once
CAISEIPPGQGLRGAFF	TGTGCCATCAGTGAAATTCCCCCAGGACAGGGGCTCCGGGGAGCTTTCTTT	TRBV10-3	TRBJ1-1	TRBD1	.
CASGETQYF	TGTGCCAGCGGCGAGACCCAGTACTTC	TRBV7-2	TRBJ2-5	.	.
CASSSTGATQPQHF	TGTGCCAGCAGTTCGACAGGGGCGACTCAGCCCCAGCATTTT	TRBV27	TRBJ1-5	TRBD1	.
CASSYSRGSTEAFF	TGTGCCAGCAGTTACTCAAGGGGGAGCACTGAAGCTTTCTTT	TRBV6-5	TRBJ1-1	.	.
CASSQSLAVSYNEQFF	TGTGCCAGCAGCCAGTCTCTAGCGGTCTCCTACAATGAGCAGTTCTTC	TRBV5-5	TRBJ2-1	TRBD2	.
CASKAGPAPSEQYF	TGTGCCAGCAAAGCGGGACCGGCGCCCTCCGAGCAGTACTTC	TRBV6-5	TRBJ2-7	TRBD2	.
CASLSLRQGNTGELFF	TGTGCCAGCCTGTCTTTGAGACAGGGAAACACCGGGGAGCTGTTTTTT	TRBV27	TRBJ2-2	TRBD1	once
CASSTGRENTEAFF	TGCGCCAGCAGCACGGGAAGAGAGAACACTGAAGCTTTCTTT	TRBV5-1	TRBJ1-1	.	once
CASSLGGATGELFF	TGTGCCAGCAGTTTAGGGGGGGCCACCGGGGAGCTGTTTTTT	TRBV28	TRBJ2-2	.	.
CAWSVQGYEQYF	TGTGCCTGGAGTGTACAGGGATACGAGCAGTACTTC	TRBV30	TRBJ2-7	.	.
CAISRDRGHLEQYF	TGTGCCATCAGCCGAGACAGGGGTCATCTCGAGCAGTACTTC	TRBV10-3	TRBJ2-7	TRBD1	.
CASSPYSGGANEQFF	TGTGCCAGCAGCCCTTATAGCGGGGGAGCCAATGAGCAGTTCTTC	TRBV4-2	TRBJ2-1	TRBD2	few
CASSYTSLYGYTF	TGTGCCAGCAGTTATACGAGTCTCTATGGCTACACCTTC	TRBV6-5	TRBJ1-2	.	.